Listed below are T cell receptor beta chains from one sample, sequenced in a study of blood T cell repertoires in COVID-19. Profiled with immunoSEQ multiplex PCR; TCRdb holds only in-frame clones, not every one. The sample lists about 300,000 clones; about nine tenths were seen once. Sequencing was done on a sample of peripheral blood. These receptors were collected from a woman aged 25 to 39 with COVID-19, enrolled during active disease. The CDR3 runs from the conserved cysteine through the conserved F or W. The D gene is left open where the match is weak. Rows may omit the clone size; those that give it use once, few, many or a size class.

v_gene	abundance	j_gene	d_gene	CDR3nt	CDR3aa
TRBV7-8	NA	TRBJ2-3	TRBD2	TGTGCCAGCAGCTTGCTTAGCGGGGGGGGTAGCAGGACGCAGTATTTT	CASSLLSGGGSRTQYF
TRBV6-6	NA	TRBJ2-1	NA	TGTGCCAGCAGTTACATGAGTTACAATGAGCAGTTCTTC	CASSYMSYNEQFF
TRBV19	NA	TRBJ1-5	NA	TGTGCCAGTAGTATCACAGGGTTGAGCAATCAGCCCCAGCATTTT	CASSITGLSNQPQHF
TRBV6-5	NA	TRBJ1-5	NA	TGTGCCAGCAGGCCCGACAGGAGCAATCAGCCCCAGCATTTT	CASRPDRSNQPQHF
TRBV5-6	NA	TRBJ2-2	TRBD2	TGTGCCAGCAGCCAAACAGCGGGGGGTTTCGGGGAGCTGTTTTTT	CASSQTAGGFGELFF
TRBV3-1/TRBV3-2	few	TRBJ1-1	NA	TGTGCCAGCAGGGGGGGGACTGAAGCTTTCTTT	CASRGGTEAFF
TRBV9	NA	TRBJ1-3	NA	TGTGCCAGCAGCGTAGACGGGGTGAGGGGAAACACCATATATTTT	CASSVDGVRGNTIYF
TRBV28	NA	TRBJ1-2	TRBD1	TGTGCCAGCAGCACGGACAGGAATCTTGGCTATGGCTACACCTTC	CASSTDRNLGYGYTF
TRBV27	once	TRBJ1-1	NA	TGTGCCAGCAGTTTATATTTCGGGGTCGGCACTGAAGCTTTCTTT	CASSLYFGVGTEAFF
TRBV19	NA	TRBJ2-4	NA	TGTGCCAGTAGTGACCCCGGAGGGGCATGGATTCAGTACTTC	CASSDPGGAWIQYF
TRBV7-2	NA	TRBJ2-2	NA	TGTGCCAGCAGTCCGATATTGGGGCCCGGGGAGCTGTTTTTT	CASSPILGPGELFF
TRBV5-1	few	TRBJ2-5	TRBD1	TGCGCCAGCAGCTTGAGACAGGGAGAGACCCAGTACTTC	CASSLRQGETQYF
TRBV18	NA	TRBJ2-5	NA	TGTGCCAGCTCACCGGACGCAGGGCTCCAAGAGACCCAGTACTTC	CASSPDAGLQETQYF
TRBV19	NA	TRBJ1-2	NA	TGTGCCAGTAGTATCCCATCTGGGCCGGGCTACACCTTC	CASSIPSGPGYTF
TRBV7-8	once	TRBJ1-5	TRBD1	TGTGCCAGCAGCGGCAAGACAGGGGGCCGCAATCAGCCCCAGCATTTT	CASSGKTGGRNQPQHF
TRBV14	NA	TRBJ1-1	NA	TGTGCCAGCAGCCAAGATCGCTTCGGGGGAGCTTTCTTT	CASSQDRFGGAFF
TRBV7-2	NA	TRBJ1-5	TRBD1	TGTGCCAGCAGCACAGGGGGCGTTGAGCAGCCCCAGCATTTT	CASSTGGVEQPQHF
TRBV7-2	NA	TRBJ2-7	TRBD1	TGTGCCAGCAGCTTAGGATCCGGGACAGCATCCGAGCAGTACTTC	CASSLGSGTASEQYF
TRBV5-6	NA	TRBJ1-2	NA	TGTGCCAGCAGCTTGGTTAGAGGATACGACTATGGCTACACCTTC	CASSLVRGYDYGYTF
TRBV5-4	NA	TRBJ1-2	TRBD1	TGTGCCAGCAGCTCTGGACAGGAAACCCTCTATGGCTACACCTTC	CASSSGQETLYGYTF
TRBV6-5	NA	TRBJ1-1	TRBD1	TGTGCCAGCAGTCCCGGGGACAGGGGTTTTGCTTTCTTT	CASSPGDRGFAFF
TRBV11-2	NA	TRBJ1-4	NA	TGTGCCAGCAGCTCGGGACGACTAGGTGAAAAACTGTTTTTT	CASSSGRLGEKLFF
TRBV7-6	NA	TRBJ1-1	NA	TGTGCCAGCAGCGGCGGGAAGAACACTGAAGCTTTCTTT	CASSGGKNTEAFF
TRBV19	NA	TRBJ1-2	NA	TGTGCCAGTAGTATCTATGGAGGCTTTGATGGCTACACCTTC	CASSIYGGFDGYTF
TRBV6-5	NA	TRBJ1-1	TRBD1	TGTGCCAGCAGTTACTCGGGACAGATTGGGAACACTGAAGCTTTCTTT	CASSYSGQIGNTEAFF
TRBV3-1/TRBV3-2	few	TRBJ2-7	TRBD2	TGTGCCAGCAGCCAAGGCCCGGGACTAGTCCTTTTTGAGCAGTACTTC	CASSQGPGLVLFEQYF
TRBV9	NA	TRBJ2-1	NA	TGTGCCAGCAGCGTAACTTCTTACGGCTCCTACAATGAGCAGTTCTTC	CASSVTSYGSYNEQFF
TRBV6-6	NA	TRBJ2-2	TRBD1	TGTGCCAGCAGTTCTACAGGGGTGGACGGGGAGCTGTTTTTT	CASSSTGVDGELFF
TRBV11-3	NA	TRBJ2-5	NA	TGTGCCAGCAGCTTAATCAGGGGGGCGACCCAGTACTTC	CASSLIRGATQYF
TRBV7-9	once	TRBJ2-7	NA	TGTGCCAGCAGCCCGCACAGCTACGAGCAGTACTTC	CASSPHSYEQYF
TRBV19	NA	TRBJ2-1	NA	TGTGCCAGTAACTGGGGAGGCAATGAGCAGTTCTTC	CASNWGGNEQFF
TRBV6-4	NA	TRBJ2-3	TRBD2	TGTGCCAGCAGTGACTCGAGCGGGGGTGGAGATACGCAGTATTTT	CASSDSSGGGDTQYF
TRBV5-6	NA	TRBJ2-3	NA	TGTGCCAGCAGCTCCGAGTCGACAGGTACCCACATCCATACGCAGTATTTT	CASSSESTGTHIHTQYF
TRBV2	NA	TRBJ1-2	TRBD1	TGTGCCAGCAAAGGGGGCACCGCGGATGGCTACACCTTC	CASKGGTADGYTF
TRBV11-2	NA	TRBJ1-5	NA	TGTGCCAGCAGCTTCGGGAACAATCAGCCCCAGCATTTT	CASSFGNNQPQHF
TRBV6-5	NA	TRBJ1-1	TRBD1	TGTGCCAGCAAACTCACAGGGGAGGACACTGAAGCTTTCTTT	CASKLTGEDTEAFF
TRBV28	NA	TRBJ1-5	NA	TGTGCCAGCAGTTTTGGGGCAAGCAATCAGCCCCAGCATTTT	CASSFGASNQPQHF
TRBV2	NA	TRBJ2-2	TRBD1	TGTGCCAGCAGTGAAGCCCCCCAGGGGGCGGGCACCGGGGAGCTGTTTTTT	CASSEAPQGAGTGELFF
TRBV5-1	few	TRBJ2-5	NA	TGCGCCAGCAGCTTGGAGGCTAGCCGCCGAGGTGAGACCCAGTACTTC	CASSLEASRRGETQYF